The 25 T cell receptor beta chains in this list originate from one sample, sequenced in a study of blood T cell repertoires in COVID-19. Assay: immunoSEQ multiplex PCR; the TCRdb copy retains only in-frame clones and omits some. The sample lists 25,000 to 30,000 clones; roughly 85% were seen once. Sequencing used peripheral blood. All receptors come from a human donor in a cohort sampled during active COVID-19.

V gene TRBV5-8 combines with J gene TRBJ1-1; weak D call: TRBD1 (6 bases). Trimming left V 3 bases short and J 5 bases short, with 17 bases between. Germline V gene sequence: CDR1 SGHTS, CDR2 YDEGEE. This CDR3 contains 15 residues. CDR3 DNA: TGTGCCAGCAGCTCTTACCCACAGGGTATAACTGAAGCTTTCTTT. Translation gives CASSSYPQGITEAFF.

The DNA for the CDR3 is TGTGCAAGTCGGTTCCGGGAGGGCCCCCATTACAATGAAAAACTGTTTTTT. As protein: CASRFREGPHYNEKLFF. This chain connects TRBV12-2 to TRBJ1-4. TRBV12-2 is reported as a pseudogene. The CDR3 consists of 17 residues.

This clone has just one count. The CDR3 sequence: CASSQDGGGNTGELFF. The CDR3 bases are TGTGCCAGCAGCCAAGACGGCGGGGGGAACACCGGGGAGCTGTTTTTT. The chain links TRBV4-2 to TRBJ2-2, with TRBD2 matching over 7 bases. The CDR3 loop spans 16 amino acids. The V and J ends lost 0 bases and 1 base, in that order; junction bases with no gene match: 2. Germline CDR1 and CDR2: LGHNA and YNFKEQ.

The rearrangement links TRBV5-6 to TRBJ1-3; unclear D gene. Deletions cut 0 bases from V and 2 bases from J, with 12 bases between. CDR1 SGHDT and CDR2 YYEEEE come from the germline V gene. The CDR3 consists of 16 residues. The CDR3 DNA sequence: TGTGCCAGCAGCTTGGCCCCGGTCTCGGCTGGAAACACCATATATTTT. It specifies CASSLAPVSAGNTIYF.

The chain carries TRBV19 and TRBJ2-7; 15 nucleotides line up with TRBD2. Losses at the gene ends were 8 bases for V and 6 bases for J; bases not matched to a gene: 5. Germline V gives CDR1 LNHDA, CDR2 SQIVND (reference sequence). The CDR3 spans 14 residues. The CDR3 here is CASQGLAGGSEQYF. The DNA for the CDR3 is TGTGCCAGTCAGGGACTAGCGGGAGGATCCGAGCAGTACTTC.

The genes are TRBV9 and TRBJ2-2; possible D gene TRBD1, 6 bases. Germline V gene data show CDR1 as SGDLS and CDR2 as YYNGEE. The V end was cut by 0 bases, the J end by 3 bases, with 12 bases between. The CDR3 extends over 16 amino acids. CDR3: CASSVEQGLYTGELFF. The CDR3 DNA follows: TGTGCCAGCAGCGTAGAGCAGGGGCTCTACACCGGGGAGCTGTTTTTT.

The rearrangement links TRBV10-1 to TRBJ2-4, with TRBD2 as a possible D gene (6 bases). The CDR3 has 19 amino acids. The germline V and J ends were trimmed by 7 bases and 4 bases, with 29 bases remaining between them. In germline, CDR1 is WNHNN, CDR2 SYGVQD (reference sequence). The CDR3 protein is CASKFDIFTYGTLKNIQYF. CDR3 nucleotides: TGCGCCAGCAAATTCGACATCTTCACTTATGGGACTTTGAAAAACATTCAGTACTTC.

The J gene is TRBJ2-1, the V gene TRBV10-3; 9 nucleotides match TRBD2. V was clipped by 10 bases and J by 7 bases; unmatched bases: 17. This CDR3 contains 16 residues. The V gene's germline CDR1 is ENHRY and CDR2 SYGVKD. Written as DNA, the CDR3 is TGTGCCACCTCCTCGACCGGGACTAGCCACATTAATGAGCAGTTCTTC. This translates into CATSSTGTSHINEQFF.

This clone is a singleton in its sample. This chain connects TRBV10-3 to TRBJ2-1; D not certain. CDR1 ENHRY and CDR2 SYGVKD come from the germline V gene. With 7 bases removed from V and 8 bases from J, the gap between germline ends came to 9 bases. The CDR3 extends over 11 amino acids. CDR3 sequence: CAITRGDEQFF. The CDR3 region has the DNA TGTGCCATCACAAGAGGTGATGAGCAGTTCTTC.

V gene TRBV28 combines with J gene TRBJ2-1; TRBD2 matches at 10 bases. The CDR3 loop spans 15 amino acids. Per germline, CDR1 MDHEN and CDR2 SYDVKM. Trimming took 7 bases from V and 7 from J; bases not matched to a gene: 10. CDR3 sequence reads: CASTRAGGPKNEQFF. CDR3 DNA: TGTGCCAGCACCCGAGCGGGAGGGCCAAAAAATGAGCAGTTCTTC.

The chain uses TRBV4-2 and TRBJ1-1; D remains unclear. The V end was cut by 0 bases, the J end by 7 bases, with 15 bases between. The CDR3 has 15 residues. In germline, CDR1 is LGHNA, CDR2 YNFKEQ. The CDR3 sequence: CASSQDSLSVSEAFF. In nucleotides, the CDR3 is TGTGCCAGCAGCCAAGACTCCTTAAGTGTCAGTGAAGCTTTCTTT.

The chain employs TRBV7-2 and TRBJ2-1; TRBD1 matches at 9 bases. The J segment lost 6 bases and the V segment lost 5 bases, leaving 8 bases of the junction unmatched. This CDR3 has 15 residues. Germline V gives CDR1 SGHTA, CDR2 FQGNSA. CDR3 protein: CASSVGQGGLNEQFF. The CDR3 DNA sequence: TGTGCCAGCAGCGTGGGACAGGGTGGGCTCAATGAGCAGTTCTTC.

The CDR3 bases are TGTGCCAGTAGAGGACCGGGACAGGTCTTCCAAGAGACCCAGTACTTC. It translates to CASRGPGQVFQETQYF. J is TRBJ2-5 and V is TRBV19, with 8 positions matching TRBD1. V lost 6 bases to trimming and J lost 1 base; unmatched junction nucleotides: 10. Germline V CDR1 and CDR2: LNHDA, SQIVND (reference sequence). The CDR3 is made up of 16 amino acids.

This rearrangement joins TRBV5-1 to TRBJ1-2; 7 bases agree with TRBD1. Germline assignment: CDR1 SGHRS and CDR2 YFSETQ. V was pared by 4 bases and J by 2 bases, with 8 bases of the junction left unmatched. This CDR3 contains 15 residues. Here the CDR3 reads CASSKEMGQNYGYTF. The CDR3 bases are TGCGCCAGCAGCAAAGAGATGGGACAGAACTATGGCTACACCTTC.

The CDR3 sequence is CASQLAAQETQYF. As DNA, the CDR3 is TGTGCCAGCCAACTAGCGGCACAAGAGACCCAGTACTTC. This chain uses TRBV10-3 with TRBJ2-5; 8 bases are shared with TRBD2. CDR3 length: 13 residues. Germline lookup yields CDR1 ENHRY and CDR2 SYGVKD. J gave up 2 bases and V 10 bases, and 6 bases lay outside the gene matches.

This clone has just one count. V is TRBV7-3 and J is TRBJ1-1; D gene unclear. The length of the CDR3 is 14 residues. Germline CDR1 and CDR2: SGHTA and FQGTGA. Trimming stripped 4 bases from V and 7 bases from J, with 16 bases between. CDR3: CASSSPSDSLEAFF. CDR3 in DNA: TGTGCCAGCAGCTCCCCATCGGACTCTCTTGAAGCTTTCTTT.

V and J are TRBV7-8 and TRBJ2-1; 9 bases map to TRBD2. The CDR3 consists of 15 residues. The V gene end was trimmed by 2 bases and the J gene end by 8 bases; junction bases not matched to a gene: 7. Germline lookup yields CDR1 SGHVS and CDR2 FQNEAQ. DNA for the CDR3: TGTGCCAGCAGCTTACGGCCTAGCGGGATCTATGAGCAGTTCTTC. This gives the protein CASSLRPSGIYEQFF.

V gene TRBV6-1 combines with J gene TRBJ2-2; 8 positions agree with TRBD1. The V segment lost 3 bases and the J segment 7 bases; nucleotides outside the gene matches: 10. The CDR3 is made up of 16 amino acids. Germline V CDR1 and CDR2: MNHNS, SASEGT. This CDR3 is CASSDLEQGASGELFF. The CDR3 coding sequence is TGTGCCAGCAGTGATCTGGAGCAGGGGGCGAGCGGGGAGCTGTTTTTT.

This clone appeared once. J is TRBJ2-1 and V is TRBV27; TRBD1 aligns across 7 bases. V shed 5 bases and J 0 bases; nucleotides not matched to a gene: 13. The CDR3 is 18 amino acids. Germline V CDR1 and CDR2: MNHEY, SMNVEV (reference sequence). CDR3: CASSKTGPLSSSYNEQFF. DNA of the CDR3: TGTGCCAGCAGTAAGACAGGGCCGCTATCATCCTCCTACAATGAGCAGTTCTTC.

This chain links TRBV7-8 with TRBJ2-4; 7 positions agree with TRBD1. V lost 2 bases, J lost 7 bases, and 5 bases stayed unmatched. The CDR3 is 14 amino acids. The germline gives CDR1 SGHVS, CDR2 FQNEAQ. The CDR3, as DNA: TGTGCCAGCAGCTTAACAGGGGTTGCGAACATTCAGTACTTC. It translates to CASSLTGVANIQYF.

The V gene is TRBV23-1, the J gene TRBJ2-7, with TRBD1 matching over 8 bases. TRBV23-1 is identified as an open reading frame with a role that is uncertain. The V and J ends lost 7 bases and 2 bases, in that order; junction bases with no gene match: 19. There are 18 residues in the CDR3. The CDR3 here is CASTRRDRRRPRTYEQYF. DNA for the CDR3: TGCGCCAGCACCCGACGGGACAGGCGGAGACCCAGAACCTACGAGCAGTACTTC.

This sequence joins TRBV5-1 and TRBJ2-3; TRBD2 matches 7 bases. Germline CDR1 SGHRS, CDR2 YFSETQ. J lost 0 bases, V lost 0 bases, and 4 bases had no gene match. This CDR3 contains 16 residues. The CDR3 spells CASSLEKRGSTDTQYF. The CDR3 bases are TGCGCCAGCAGCTTGGAGAAGCGGGGTAGCACAGATACGCAGTATTTT.

This clone was counted only a few times. The chain has TRBV11-3 and TRBJ1-2; 8 nucleotides line up with TRBD1. This CDR3 has 13 amino acids. With 5 bases clipped from V and 6 bases from J, the junction kept 5 bases outside the gene matches. The germline V gene encodes CDR1 SGHNT and CDR2 YENEEA. Written as DNA, the CDR3 is TGTGCCAGCAGCCCAGGACAGGGACATGGCTACACCTTC. It specifies CASSPGQGHGYTF.

This chain links TRBV10-1 with TRBJ2-3, with a weak D call TRBD2 (6 bases). The CDR3 has 15 amino acids. Germline lookup yields CDR1 WNHNN and CDR2 SYGVQD (reference sequence). V lost 6 bases to trimming and J lost 1 base, with 14 bases between them. This chain's CDR3 is CASSPRLGGTDTQYF. As DNA, the CDR3 is TGCGCCAGCAGCCCCCGACTAGGGGGCACAGATACGCAGTATTTT.

The chain recombines TRBV11-2 with TRBJ2-7; 10 positions agree with TRBD2. The CDR3 runs 15 residues. The germline V gene has CDR1 SGHAT and CDR2 FQNNGV. Trimming cost V 5 bases and J 6 bases; bases outside gene matches: 10. CDR3 amino acids: CASSPFLGTSVEQYF. The CDR3 DNA sequence: TGTGCCAGCAGCCCCTTCCTCGGGACTAGCGTCGAGCAGTACTTC.